The 21 T cell receptor beta chains presented below share a single source sample, sequenced in a study of blood T cell repertoires in COVID-19 (dated by TCRdb to about 2020). The protocol used for the library was the immunoSEQ multiplex PCR assay. TCRdb stores this immuneACCESS table with in-frame sequences only. Part of the clones is absent; in the studies checked, under half of the shortfall reflects unresolved V genes, and no reason is known for the rest. This sample gives fewer than 150,000 clones in total; 75% to 90% of them show up just once. About 18% of the sample is in the top ten clones. The material sequenced was PBMCs or T cells enriched from blood (not recorded which). These receptors were collected from a man aged 25-45 years who had recovered from COVID-19.

The chain is built from TRBV12-5 and TRBJ1-1; D not resolved. V dropped 4 bases and J dropped 2 bases, with 5 bases sitting between them. The CDR3 has 12 residues. Germline CDR1 and CDR2: LGHNT and FRNRAP. As DNA, the CDR3 is TGTGCTAGTGGTTCAGGTAACACTGAAGCTTTCTTT. Amino acids: CASGSGNTEAFF.

This clone was seen more than once but under ten times. The J gene is TRBJ1-1, the V gene TRBV12-3 or TRBV12-4; unclear D gene. The CDR3 is made up of 12 amino acids. Trimming left V 6 bases short and J 10 bases short, with 15 bases between. As DNA, the CDR3 is TGTGCCAGCAGCTATGGGCCCTATGCAGCTTTCTTT. Translating gives CASSYGPYAAFF.

J is TRBJ1-2 and V is TRBV29-1, with a tentative D call TRBD1 (6 bases). The CDR3 is 11 residues long. Trimming stripped 8 bases from V and 4 bases from J, with 11 bases between. Germline-derived CDR1 and CDR2 are SQVTM and ANQGSEA. The CDR3 sequence: CSFSGAYGYTF. The CDR3 coding sequence is TGCAGCTTCTCAGGGGCCTATGGCTACACCTTC.

This clone was seen only once. V is TRBV19 and J is TRBJ2-1; 10 nucleotides line up with TRBD1. CDR1 is LNHDA, CDR2 SQIVND, per germline (reference sequence). The CDR3 is 14 amino acids. Trimming cost V 10 bases and J 6 bases; bases outside gene matches: 9. The DNA of the CDR3 is TGTGCCACCCAGAGGACAGGGGGGATCAATGAGCAGTTCTTC. It specifies CATQRTGGINEQFF.

This chain links TRBV19 with TRBJ1-1; D is perhaps TRBD1 (5 bases). Germline CDR1 and CDR2: LNHDA and SQIVND (reference sequence). This CDR3 is 14 amino acids long. V lost 5 bases and J 2 bases, leaving 12 bases between the germline ends. CDR3: CASSLGTYNTEAFF. The CDR3, as DNA: TGTGCCAGTAGTCTGGGGACTTATAACACTGAAGCTTTCTTT.

Here the CDR3 reads CASSLWPGNTEAFF. CDR3 nucleotide sequence: TGTGCCAGCAGCTTGTGGCCAGGGAACACTGAAGCTTTCTTT. The chain employs TRBV5-4 and TRBJ1-1; no definite D call. The CDR3 loop spans 14 amino acids. V gave up 1 base and J gave up 1 base, with 8 bases separating them. CDR1 is SGHNT, CDR2 YYREEE, per germline (reference sequence).

The count of this clone is one. The CDR3 is CASSSHRGRIPPLHF. As DNA, the CDR3 is TGTGCCAGCAGCTCCCACAGGGGCCGGATACCACCCCTCCACTTT. V is TRBV11-2 and J is TRBJ1-6; 7 bases are a match to TRBD1. The J segment lost 11 bases and the V segment lost 4 bases, leaving 11 bases of the junction unmatched. Germline V lookup: CDR1 SGHAT, CDR2 FQNNGV. The CDR3 has 15 residues. The full variable domain, its missing parts supplied by reference TRBV11-2 and TRBJ1-6, is EAGVAQSPRYKIIEKRQSVAFWCNPISGHATLYWYQQILGQGPKLLIQFQNNGVVDDSQLPKDRFSAERLKGVDSTLKIQPAKLEDSAVYLCASSSHRGRIPPLHFGNGTRLTVT.

The chain combines TRBV11-3 with TRBJ2-3, with TRBD1 identical over 11 bases. The CDR3 loop spans 17 amino acids. V was pared by 5 bases and J by 5 bases, with 12 bases of the junction left unmatched. Germline V gene lookup returns CDR1 SGHNT and CDR2 YENEEA. The CDR3 DNA reads TGTGCCAGCAGCCTCCGGGGACAGGGGGGAGGAATAGATACGCAGTATTTT. Encoded protein: CASSLRGQGGGIDTQYF. Full variable domain (outside the CDR3, taken from reference TRBV11-3 and TRBJ2-3): EAGVVQSPRYKIIEKKQPVAFWCNPISGHNTLYWYLQNLGQGPELLIRYENEEAVDDSQLPKDRFSAERLKGVDSTLKIQPAELGDSAVYLCASSLRGQGGGIDTQYFGPGTRLTVL.

The chain recombines TRBV11-2 with TRBJ2-2; the match to TRBD2 covers 14 bases. Per germline, CDR1 SGHAT and CDR2 FQNNGV. With 1 base clipped from V and 5 bases from J, the junction kept 3 bases outside the gene matches. This CDR3 comprises 17 residues. The CDR3 DNA reads TGTGCCAGCAGCTTAGGGACTAGCGGGAGGAGGACCGGGGAGCTGTTTTTT. It encodes CASSLGTSGRRTGELFF.

The V gene is TRBV12-3 or TRBV12-4, the J gene TRBJ2-7, with a tentative D call TRBD1 (6 bases). V shed 6 bases and J shed 6 bases, with 12 bases lying between them. The CDR3 runs 12 residues. CDR3 sequence: CASSEQGVEQYV. The CDR3 DNA is TGTGCCAGCAGCGAACAGGGTGTCGAGCAGTACGTC.

The chain is built from TRBV16 and TRBJ2-7, with 8 positions matching TRBD1. The CDR3 runs to 15 residues. V was pared by 0 bases and J by 5 bases, with 6 bases of the junction left unmatched. Germline lookup yields CDR1 KGHSY and CDR2 FQNENV. CDR3 nucleotide sequence: TGTGCCAGCAGCCAATCCTACAGGGGGGTAAACGAGCAGTACTTC. Translating it yields CASSQSYRGVNEQYF.

This clone has only one observation. The CDR3 coding sequence is TGTGCCAGCAGTGAAGACAGGGAAGGCAATCAGCCCCAGCATTTT. This sequence encodes CASSEDREGNQPQHF. The chain has TRBV2 and TRBJ1-5; TRBD1 might be the D (6 bases). Germline V gives CDR1 SNHLY, CDR2 FYNNEI. The V end lost 1 base, the J end lost 2 bases, and 9 bases lay between the germline ends. This CDR3 comprises 15 residues. The full variable domain, rest sourced from reference TRBV2 and TRBJ1-5, is EPEVTQTPSHQVTQMGQEVILRCVPISNHLYFYWYRQILGQKVEFLVSFYNNEISEKSEIFDDQFSVERPDGSNFTLKIRSTKLEDSAMYFCASSEDREGNQPQHFGDGTRLSIL.

V is TRBV18 and J is TRBJ2-2, with 7 bases identical to TRBD1. Trimming at V came to 1 base and at J to 7 bases, leaving 9 bases not matched to a gene. The CDR3 sequence is 16 residues long. Germline V gene sequence: CDR1 KGHSH, CDR2 LQKENI. The CDR3 spells CASSPRALGGYGELFF. CDR3 nucleotide sequence: TGTGCCAGCTCACCACGCGCGTTAGGGGGCTACGGGGAGCTGTTTTTT. The full variable domain, in which reference TRBV18 and TRBJ2-2 provide the parts outside the CDR3, is NAGVMQNPRHLVRRRGQEARLRCSPMKGHSHVYWYRQLPEEGLKFMVYLQKENIIDESGMPKERFSAEFPKEGPSILRIQQVVRGDSAAYFCASSPRALGGYGELFFGEGSRLTVL.

The chain recombines TRBV21-1 with TRBJ2-3; the table's D call of TRBD1 was not tested on the DNA. TRBV21-1 is noted as a pseudogene. This CDR3 is 12 amino acids long. The CDR3 DNA reads as TGTGCCAGCAAGCAGGGGATCGATACGCAGTATTTT. Its protein product is CASKQGIDTQYF.

The rearrangement links TRBV3-1 (or the pseudogene TRBV3-2) to TRBJ2-3; 12 nucleotides match TRBD2. The CDR3 loop spans 16 amino acids. After removal of 5 bases from V and 4 bases from J, the junction contained 7 bases not matched to a gene. Germline V CDR1 and CDR2: LGHDT, YNNKEL (reference sequence). The CDR3 region is CASSVRLAGVPDTQYF. The CDR3 region has the DNA TGTGCCAGCAGCGTGCGACTAGCGGGAGTTCCAGATACGCAGTATTTT.

The chain employs TRBV9 and TRBJ2-3; 10 positions match TRBD2. The CDR3 runs 17 residues. Germline assignment: CDR1 SGDLS and CDR2 YYNGEE. Germline trimming cut 2 bases from V and 3 bases from J; bases unmatched to any gene: 9. The CDR3 loop is CASSVKPSSGRTDTQYF. DNA of the CDR3: TGTGCCAGCAGCGTCAAGCCCTCTAGCGGGAGAACAGATACGCAGTATTTT.

This chain uses TRBV7-9 with TRBJ2-2, with 7 bases matching TRBD1. Trimming removed 3 bases from V and 6 bases from J; junction bases left unmatched: 4. Germline CDR1 SEHNR, CDR2 FQNEAQ (reference sequence). The length of the CDR3 is 14 residues. CDR3: CASSFGQVAGELFF. In nucleotides, the CDR3 is TGTGCCAGCAGCTTTGGACAGGTTGCCGGGGAGCTGTTTTTT. The complete variable domain, with remaining parts taken from reference TRBV7-9 and TRBJ2-2, reads DTGVSQNPRHKITKRGQNVTFRCDPISEHNRLYWYRQTLGQGPEFLTYFQNEAQLEKSRLLSDRFSAERPKGSFSTLEIQRTEQGDSAMYLCASSFGQVAGELFFGEGSRLTVL.

This clone was picked up one time. The V call is TRBV6-5, the J call TRBJ2-2; 8 bases fit TRBD1. Germline trimming cut 2 bases from V and 6 bases from J; bases unmatched to any gene: 8. The CDR3 sequence is 16 residues long. The V gene's germline CDR1 is MNHEY and CDR2 SVGAGI. This CDR3 reads CASSYATGEVAGELFF. The CDR3, as DNA: TGTGCCAGCAGTTACGCGACAGGGGAAGTCGCCGGGGAGCTGTTTTTT.

In regard to this clone: In the same sample, other DNA sequences code for this CDR3. The J gene is TRBJ2-7, the V gene TRBV30, with D possibly being TRBD2 (6 bases). Deletions cut 5 bases from V and 5 bases from J, with 16 bases between. CDR3 length: 13 amino acids. CDR1 and CDR2 (germline): GTSNPN, SVGIG (reference sequence). CDR3 DNA: TGTGCCTGGGGGGGACTCCTCGGGGACGAGCAGTACTTC. Amino acids: CAWGGLLGDEQYF.

V and J are TRBV29-1 and TRBJ2-1; the match to TRBD2 covers 9 bases. V lost 4 bases and J lost 9; bases outside the gene matches: 7. Germline values: CDR1 SQVTM, CDR2 ANQGSEA. This CDR3 comprises 13 residues. CDR3 region: CSVVAGGPSEQFF. CDR3 in DNA: TGCAGCGTTGTTGCGGGGGGGCCGAGTGAGCAGTTCTTC.

This clone was picked up one time. This chain links TRBV15 with TRBJ2-1, with 15 positions matching TRBD2. V dropped 8 bases and J dropped 7; count of bases not matched to a gene: 9. This CDR3 is 16 amino acids long. Germline V gives CDR1 LNHNV, CDR2 YYDKDF (reference sequence). The CDR3 protein is CATWTSGGALGNEQFF. The DNA of the CDR3 is TGTGCCACCTGGACTAGCGGGGGGGCCCTGGGTAATGAGCAGTTCTTC.